The rows below give T cell receptor beta chains drawn from one sample of a study of cytomegalovirus exposure and HLA in healthy donors. Sequencing used immunoSEQ multiplex PCR; TCRdb keeps in-frame clones, though not all of them. The sample lists about 140,000 clones; roughly 80% were seen once. The sample comprised PBMCs. The receptors here all came from a man aged 25-45 years in good health and CMV-seronegative. Both conserved end residues are part of each CDR3. Fields, in order: V gene, clone size, D gene, J gene, CDR3 protein, CDR3 DNA. D genes are given only for firm matches. Where a row states a size, it is once, few, many or the class of an expanded clone; other rows omit it.

>TRBV28|once|NA|TRBJ2-7
CASSLGLSSYEQYF
TGTGCCAGCAGTTTAGGACTCTCTTCCTACGAGCAGTACTTC
>TRBV9|NA|NA|TRBJ2-6
CASSVSLVSSGANVLTF
TGTGCCAGCAGCGTAAGCCTTGTGAGCTCTGGGGCCAACGTCCTGACTTTC
>TRBV29-1|few|TRBD1|TRBJ2-3
CSVEDGDRAGDTQYF
TGCAGCGTTGAAGATGGTGACAGGGCGGGCGATACGCAGTATTTT
>TRBV7-2|NA|TRBD2|TRBJ2-1
CASSLETSGRAQEQFF
TGTGCCAGCAGCTTGGAGACTAGCGGGAGGGCACAAGAGCAGTTCTTC
>TRBV9|NA|NA|TRBJ2-7
CASSEGATGLYEQYF
TGTGCCAGCAGTGAGGGAGCGACAGGTCTCTACGAGCAGTACTTC
>TRBV10-3|few|NA|TRBJ1-5
CAISAGNQPQHF
TGTGCCATCAGTGCGGGCAATCAGCCCCAGCATTTT
>TRBV5-4|NA|NA|TRBJ1-1
CASSPAADTNTEAFF
TGTGCCAGCAGCCCTGCCGCGGACACGAACACTGAAGCTTTCTTT
>TRBV28|NA|NA|TRBJ2-5
CASSSGERGKTQYF
TGTGCCAGCAGTTCCGGGGAACGGGGGAAGACCCAGTACTTC
>TRBV5-8|few|NA|TRBJ1-3
CASRLTGNTIYF
TGTGCCAGCAGACTCACCGGAAACACCATATATTTT
>TRBV2|NA|NA|TRBJ1-4
CASSGQEGRAEKLFF
TGTGCCAGCAGTGGGCAGGAGGGACGTGCTGAAAAACTGTTTTTT
>TRBV7-2|NA|TRBD2|TRBJ2-1
CASSSPAGASSYNEQFF
TGTGCCAGCAGCTCTCCAGCGGGAGCGAGCTCCTACAATGAGCAGTTCTTC
>TRBV7-8|NA|NA|TRBJ1-1
CASSSGTAGTEAFF
TGTGCCAGCAGCTCTGGGACTGCCGGGACTGAAGCTTTCTTT
>TRBV28|few|NA|TRBJ1-1
CASRLRRSTEAFF
TGTGCCAGCAGGTTAAGGAGGAGCACTGAAGCTTTCTTT
>TRBV4-1|once|NA|TRBJ2-7
CASSQRPRGGGSYEQYF
TGCGCCAGCAGCCAAAGACCAAGGGGGGGAGGCTCCTACGAGCAGTACTTC
>TRBV10-1|NA|NA|TRBJ2-1
CASSPRTVDEQFF
TGCGCCAGCAGCCCTAGGACAGTCGATGAGCAGTTCTTC
>TRBV28|NA|NA|TRBJ2-7
CASSSYTYEQYF
TGTGCCAGCAGTTCCTATACCTACGAGCAGTACTTC
>TRBV6-6|NA|TRBD1|TRBJ1-6
CASSPRDSLNSPLHF
TGTGCCAGCAGTCCCCGGGACAGCCTTAATTCACCCCTCCACTTT
>TRBV13|NA|NA|TRBJ2-7
CASSLVWSVGLTYEQYF
TGTGCCAGCAGCTTAGTTTGGTCGGTCGGGTTGACCTACGAGCAGTACTTC
>TRBV28|NA|NA|TRBJ1-2
CASSRTGFYGYTF
TGTGCCAGCAGCCGCACGGGTTTCTATGGCTACACCTTC
>TRBV5-4|NA|NA|TRBJ1-4
CASSSGSGVYEKLFF
TGTGCCAGCAGCTCCGGAAGCGGGGTTTACGAAAAACTGTTTTTT
>TRBV5-5|once|TRBD1|TRBJ1-1
CASSLEGQPNTEAFF
TGTGCCAGCAGCTTAGAGGGACAGCCGAACACTGAAGCTTTCTTT
>TRBV28|NA|NA|TRBJ1-5
CASSSEYQPQHF
TGTGCCAGCAGCAGTGAATATCAGCCCCAGCATTTT
>TRBV18|NA|TRBD1|TRBJ2-7
CASSPGTGDEQYF
TGTGCCAGCTCACCCGGGACAGGGGACGAGCAGTACTTC
>TRBV4-1|NA|TRBD2|TRBJ2-3
CASSQAGGPTDTQYF
TGTGCCAGCAGCCAAGCGGGAGGGCCCACAGATACGCAGTATTTT
>TRBV5-1|few|NA|TRBJ1-1
CASSFSGAAEAFF
TGCGCCAGCAGCTTCTCCGGAGCGGCTGAAGCTTTCTTT
>TRBV5-1|NA|NA|TRBJ1-2
CASSLGQSYTNYGYTF
TGCGCCAGCAGCTTGGGACAGTCCTACACAAACTATGGCTACACCTTC
>TRBV28|few|TRBD1|TRBJ2-7
CASRGAGTGRYEQYF
TGTGCCAGCAGGGGCGCCGGGACAGGGAGGTACGAGCAGTACTTC
>TRBV7-9|NA|TRBD2|TRBJ2-1
CASSLANRLAGVGNEQFF
TGTGCCAGCAGCTTAGCCAACAGACTAGCGGGAGTAGGGAATGAGCAGTTCTTC
>TRBV6-1|once|NA|TRBJ1-5
CASSEEPATLAQPQHF
TGTGCCAGCAGTGAAGAGCCCGCTACTTTAGCCCAGCCCCAGCATTTT
>TRBV28|NA|TRBD2|TRBJ2-3
CASSLPAGEDTDTQYF
TGTGCCAGCAGTTTACCAGCGGGAGAAGATACAGATACGCAGTATTTT
>TRBV7-7|NA|TRBD2|TRBJ2-3
CASSLEERDTDTQYF
TGTGCCAGCAGCTTAGAGGAGCGGGACACAGATACGCAGTATTTT
>TRBV18|NA|TRBD2|TRBJ2-5
CASSPLSGGLETQYF
TGTGCCAGCTCACCCTTGTCGGGAGGTTTAGAGACCCAGTACTTC
>TRBV9|NA|NA|TRBJ1-1
CASSEQGTNTEAFF
TGTGCCAGCAGCGAACAGGGAACCAACACTGAAGCTTTCTTT
>TRBV29-1|NA|NA|TRBJ1-1
CSVLRGMNTEAFF
TGCAGCGTTCTTAGGGGCATGAACACTGAAGCTTTCTTT
>TRBV29-1|few|TRBD2|TRBJ2-6
CSAPGGSGANVLTF
TGCAGCGCCCCGGGGGGCTCTGGGGCCAACGTCCTGACTTTC
>TRBV7-8|once|NA|TRBJ1-2
CASSLGGGQWRDGYTF
TGTGCCAGCAGCTTAGGCGGGGGGCAGTGGAGGGATGGCTACACCTTC
>TRBV19|few|NA|TRBJ2-5
CASKESAGRETQYF
TGTGCCAGTAAAGAATCGGCAGGTCGCGAGACCCAGTACTTC
>TRBV2|NA|NA|TRBJ1-5
CASRRTSIDQPQHF
TGTGCCAGCAGACGGACATCGATAGATCAGCCCCAGCATTTT
>TRBV2|NA|TRBD1|TRBJ1-5
CASHRQGRQPQHF
TGTGCCAGCCACCGACAGGGGCGTCAGCCCCAGCATTTT
>TRBV28|NA|TRBD2|TRBJ2-3
CASSPTSGTTARTQYF
TGTGCCAGCAGTCCAACTAGCGGGACCACGGCGCGGACGCAGTATTTT
>TRBV6-5|NA|NA|TRBJ2-7
CASSYSLGATYEQYF
TGTGCCAGCAGTTACTCTCTTGGGGCAACCTACGAGCAGTACTTC
>TRBV7-9|NA|NA|TRBJ1-3
CASLRGTGNTIYF
TGTGCCAGCCTCAGGGGAACTGGAAACACCATATATTTT
>TRBV9|NA|NA|TRBJ2-1
CASSVGGNSYNEQFF
TGTGCCAGCAGCGTCGGCGGGAACTCCTACAATGAGCAGTTCTTC
>TRBV18|NA|NA|TRBJ1-3
CASSRDTGISGNTIYF
TGTGCCAGCTCACGTGATACAGGGATCTCTGGAAACACCATATATTTT
>TRBV5-1|NA|NA|TRBJ2-1
CASSLAGGRGTYNEQFF
TGCGCCAGCAGCTTGGCCGGGGGGCGGGGGACGTACAATGAGCAGTTCTTC
>TRBV6-1|NA|TRBD1|TRBJ2-5
CASGVGQGYKTQYF
TGTGCCAGCGGCGTCGGACAGGGTTACAAGACCCAGTACTTC
>TRBV15|NA|NA|TRBJ1-1
CATSRDGGGLGEAFF
TGTGCCACCAGCAGAGATGGGGGGGGGTTGGGTGAAGCTTTCTTT
>TRBV2|NA|NA|TRBJ2-1
CASSLFEQFF
TGTGCCAGCAGTTTATTCGAGCAGTTCTTC
>TRBV5-1|once|TRBD2|TRBJ2-5
CASSLMLAGGETQYF
TGCGCCAGCAGCTTGATGTTAGCGGGAGGAGAGACCCAGTACTTC
>TRBV7-9|NA|NA|TRBJ1-1
CASSFGGANTEAFF
TGTGCCAGCAGTTTCGGTGGAGCCAACACTGAAGCTTTCTTT
>TRBV7-9|NA|NA|TRBJ2-5
CASSLYGHGETQYF
TGTGCCAGCAGCTTATACGGACATGGCGAGACCCAGTACTTC